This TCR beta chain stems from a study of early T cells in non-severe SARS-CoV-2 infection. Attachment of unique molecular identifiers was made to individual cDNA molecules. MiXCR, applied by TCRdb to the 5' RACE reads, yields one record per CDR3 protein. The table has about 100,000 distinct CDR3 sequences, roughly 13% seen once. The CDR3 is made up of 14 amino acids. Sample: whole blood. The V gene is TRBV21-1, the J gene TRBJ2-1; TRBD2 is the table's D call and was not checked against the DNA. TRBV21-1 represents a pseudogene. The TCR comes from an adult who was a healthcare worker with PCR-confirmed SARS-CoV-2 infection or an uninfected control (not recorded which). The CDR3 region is CASTLLALYTPRLF. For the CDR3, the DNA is TGTGCCAGCACCCTACTAGCGTTGTACACACCAAGGCTCTTC.